Detailed here is one T cell receptor (beta chain). Its specificity is unknown. This sample is drawn from a study of T cells in Graves' hyperthyroidism and ophthalmopathy. Whole-study context: Staff took peripheral blood when the initial diagnosis was made, before any treatment began. Study results and limitations: Most clonotypes that expanded in the thyroid above 0.001 also showed up in blood.

In making diagnoses, clinical symptoms, serum thyroxine and TRAb, thyroid ultrasound and orbital computed tomography were all used. The PBMCs were sourced from fresh peripheral blood (about 9.6 ml). CDR3 length: 15 amino acids. Germline CDR1 SGDLS, CDR2 YYNGEE. Between the trimmed V and J ends, which lost 2 bases and 2 bases, there was a span of 14 bases. There were TCR beta CDR3 regions amplified from RNA transcripts. Primed by the HTBI set, a first-round RT-PCR was run on the TCR CDR3. TCRdb recomputed calls from the multiplex PCR reads with MiXCR, one row per CDR3 protein. The sample holds about 290,000 distinct CDR3 sequences, roughly 15% seen once.

The source of this sequence is a woman aged 35 to 49 with Graves' hyperthyroidism. Sequenced sample: blood. The chain combines TRBV9 with TRBJ2-7, with D possibly called TRBD1 or TRBD2 (6 bases each). CDR3: CASSVSQGGPYEQYF. CDR3 bases: TGTGCCAGCAGCGTTTCACAGGGAGGTCCCTACGAGCAGTACTTC.